Below, 5 T cell receptor beta chains from the same sample are listed, as sequenced in a study of cytomegalovirus exposure and HLA in healthy donors. With 60 Vbeta and 13 Jbeta primers, the PCR was carried out. Sequencing used immunoSEQ multiplex PCR; TCRdb keeps in-frame clones, though not all of them. The sample includes roughly 170,000 clones, over 70% of them seen just once. What was sequenced was PBMCs. These receptors came from a woman in her twenties or thirties in good health and CMV-seronegative.

The rearrangement links TRBV28 to TRBJ2-5, with D perhaps matching TRBD2 (6 bases). Looked up from germline, CDR1 is MDHEN and CDR2 is SYDVKM. The CDR3 extends over 15 amino acids. V shed 5 bases and J shed 2 bases, with 15 bases lying between them. CDR3: CASSLPGTLQETQYF. CDR3 DNA: TGTGCCAGCAGTCTGCCGGGGACTTTACAAGAGACCCAGTACTTC.

This clone came up once. CDR3 coding DNA: TGCGCCAGCAGCCAAGATGAGAGCTCCTACAATGAGCAGTTCTTC. Protein sequence: CASSQDESSYNEQFF. This chain connects TRBV4-3 to TRBJ2-1; the D is unclear. Trimming removed 0 bases at V and 0 bases at J, with 6 bases between. Germline CDR1 and CDR2: LGHNA and YSLEER. This CDR3 has 15 residues.

This rearrangement joins TRBV28 to TRBJ2-7; a possible D gene is TRBD2 (6 bases). V was trimmed by 6 bases and J by 7 bases, leaving 22 bases between them. The CDR3 consists of 15 residues. Germline assignment: CDR1 MDHEN and CDR2 SYDVKM. CDR3 sequence reads: CASSPVYGGQREQYF. The CDR3 DNA sequence: TGTGCCAGCAGCCCAGTTTATGGAGGGCAAAGGGAGCAGTACTTC.

The sample holds a few counts of this clone. The chain has TRBV28 and TRBJ1-2; 8 bases are shared with TRBD1. The CDR3 spans 14 residues. The germline gives CDR1 MDHEN, CDR2 SYDVKM. V lost 6 bases, J lost 8 bases, and 11 bases stayed unmatched. The CDR3 DNA sequence: TGTGCCAGCAGGCTAGGGACAGGAGCTTGGGGCTACACCTTC. Encoded protein: CASRLGTGAWGYTF.

This clone was picked up a small number of times. The chain links TRBV6-1 to TRBJ2-4; weak D call: TRBD1 (6 bases). This CDR3 comprises 16 residues. Germline V gives CDR1 MNHNS, CDR2 SASEGT. The ends were cut back, 2 bases at V and 12 bases at J, with 23 bases in the middle. CDR3 sequence reads: CASSESTSDSRDTQYF. In DNA, the CDR3 is TGTGCCAGCAGTGAAAGTACCTCGGACTCCAGGGACACTCAGTACTTC.